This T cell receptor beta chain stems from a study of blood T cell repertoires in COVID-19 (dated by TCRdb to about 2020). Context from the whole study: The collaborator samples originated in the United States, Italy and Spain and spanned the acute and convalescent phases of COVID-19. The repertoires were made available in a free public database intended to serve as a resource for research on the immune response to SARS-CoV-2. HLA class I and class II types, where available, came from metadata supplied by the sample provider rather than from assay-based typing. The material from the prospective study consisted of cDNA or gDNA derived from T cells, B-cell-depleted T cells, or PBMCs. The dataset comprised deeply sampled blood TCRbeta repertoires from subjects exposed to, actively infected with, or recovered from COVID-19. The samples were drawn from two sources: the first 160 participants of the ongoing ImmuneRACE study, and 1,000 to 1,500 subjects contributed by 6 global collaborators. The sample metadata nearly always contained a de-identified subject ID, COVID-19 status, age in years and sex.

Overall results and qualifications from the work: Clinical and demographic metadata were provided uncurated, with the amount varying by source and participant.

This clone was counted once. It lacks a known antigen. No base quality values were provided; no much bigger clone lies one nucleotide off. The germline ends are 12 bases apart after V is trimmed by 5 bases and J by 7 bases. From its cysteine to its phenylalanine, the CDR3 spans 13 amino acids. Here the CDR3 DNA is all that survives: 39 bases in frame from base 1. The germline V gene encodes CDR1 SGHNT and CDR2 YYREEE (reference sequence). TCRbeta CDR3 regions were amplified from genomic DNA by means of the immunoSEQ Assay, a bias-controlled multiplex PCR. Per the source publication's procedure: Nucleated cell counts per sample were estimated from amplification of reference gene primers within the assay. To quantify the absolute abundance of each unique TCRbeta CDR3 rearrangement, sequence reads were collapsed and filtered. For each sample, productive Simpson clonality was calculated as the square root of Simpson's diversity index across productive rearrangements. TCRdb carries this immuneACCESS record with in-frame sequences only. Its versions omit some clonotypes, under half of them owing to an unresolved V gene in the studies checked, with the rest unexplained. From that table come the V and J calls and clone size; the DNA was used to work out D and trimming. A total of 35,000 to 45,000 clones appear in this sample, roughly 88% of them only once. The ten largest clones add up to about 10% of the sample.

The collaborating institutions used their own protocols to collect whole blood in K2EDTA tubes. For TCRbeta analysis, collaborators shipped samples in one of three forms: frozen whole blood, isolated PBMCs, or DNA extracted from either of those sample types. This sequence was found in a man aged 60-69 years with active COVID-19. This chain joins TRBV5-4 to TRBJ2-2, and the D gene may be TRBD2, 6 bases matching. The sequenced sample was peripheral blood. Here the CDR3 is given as CASRYGTYGELFF. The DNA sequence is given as TGTGCCAGCAGATACGGGACTTACGGGGAGCTGTTTTTT.